Reported below is one T cell receptor (beta chain). These data come from a study of blood T cell repertoires in COVID-19. Trimming took 5 bases from V and 4 from J; bases not matched to a gene: 7. The germline V gene has CDR1 SNHLY and CDR2 FYNNEI. The CDR3 length is 17 residues. This table comes from immunoSEQ multiplex PCR, and its TCRdb copy is limited to in-frame clones, with some not included. The table lists some 150,000 clones, about 82% of them singletons. The sample consisted of peripheral blood. The chain combines TRBV2 with TRBJ2-3, with 15 positions matching TRBD2. This sequence was found in a woman aged 55-70 years with acute or convalescent COVID-19. Here the CDR3 reads CASSPRTSGGAADTQYF. In nucleotides, the CDR3 is TGTGCCAGCAGTCCCCGGACTAGCGGGGGGGCAGCAGATACGCAGTATTTT.